The source of this T cell receptor (beta chain) is a study of early T cells in non-severe SARS-CoV-2 infection. This clonotype has just a few counts. The library protocol tagged individual cDNA molecules with unique molecular identifiers. TCRdb analysed the 5' RACE reads with MiXCR anew, one entry per CDR3 protein. The sample records roughly 99,000 distinct CDR3 sequences, around 10% being singletons. The source of this sequence is an adult who was a healthcare worker with PCR-confirmed SARS-CoV-2 infection or an uninfected control (not recorded which). The sample comprised whole blood.

For the CDR3, the DNA is TGTGCCAGCAGCCACACTAGCGGGAGGTACGAGCAGTACTTC. This gives the protein CASSHTSGRYEQYF. The rearrangement uses TRBV5-6 and TRBJ2-7, with 12 bases aligning to TRBD2. The V segment lost 4 bases and the J segment 4 bases; nucleotides outside the gene matches: 3. Germline-derived CDR1 and CDR2 are SGHDT and YYEEEE. CDR3 length: 14 residues.